This TCR beta chain emerged from a study of blood T cells in healthy people across ages. A J-beta primer mix and a sample-barcoded 5' primer were used in a second PCR of about 7 to 12 cycles. TCRdb re-called the 5' RACE reads with MiXCR, one entry per CDR3 protein. The sample includes fewer than 800,000 distinct CDR3 sequences, roughly 21% seen only once; the top ten take roughly 3.9%. Trimming took 1 base from V and 5 from J, leaving 14 bases between them. Per the germline V gene, CDR1 is SGHDN and CDR2 is FVKESK. The CDR3 totals 15 residues. This clonotype appeared many times. Collection of about 9.4 milliliters of peripheral blood was performed for each donor.

The V gene is TRBV14, the J gene TRBJ2-5, with D perhaps matching TRBD1 (6 bases). The sample taken for sequencing was blood. This sequence originates from a man aged 65 to 79 in good health. CDR3 DNA sequence: TGTGCCAGCAGCCAAGGAACAGGGATAGGGGAGACCCAGTACTTC. Amino acid sequence: CASSQGTGIGETQYF.